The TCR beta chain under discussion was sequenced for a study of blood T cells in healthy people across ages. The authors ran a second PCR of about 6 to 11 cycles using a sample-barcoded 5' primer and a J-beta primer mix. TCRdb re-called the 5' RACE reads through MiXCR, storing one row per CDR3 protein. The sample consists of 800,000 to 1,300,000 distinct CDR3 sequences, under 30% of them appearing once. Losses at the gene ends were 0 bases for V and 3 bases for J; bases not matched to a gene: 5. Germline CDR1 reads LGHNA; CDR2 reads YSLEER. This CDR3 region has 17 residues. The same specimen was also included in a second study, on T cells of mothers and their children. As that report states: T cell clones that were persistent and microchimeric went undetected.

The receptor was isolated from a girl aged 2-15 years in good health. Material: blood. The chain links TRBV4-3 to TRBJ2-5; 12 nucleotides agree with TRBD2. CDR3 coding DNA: TGCGCCAGCAGCCAAGATACTAGCGGGGGGATGAAAGAGACCCAGTACTTC. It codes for CASSQDTSGGMKETQYF.